This T cell receptor beta chain emerged from a study of T cell clusters in autoimmune cytopenias. TRB amplification used 250 ng of peripheral blood genomic DNA. TRB rearrangements were amplified by touch-down multiplex PCR with mixed TRB-A/B primers. With the multiplex PCR reads reprocessed, TCRdb shows one record per CDR3 protein and no DNA. Its table records fewer than 600 distinct CDR3 sequences. General study results and limits: TRB repertoire shifts in secondary cytopenia and chronic lymphocytic leukemia mostly reflected lymphoma, not autoimmunity.

This clonotype is labeled large based on frequency. As yet, its antigen is unknown. The germline CDR1 and CDR2 sequences are MNHNY and SVGAGI (reference sequence). The CDR3 sequence is 17 residues long. The chain recombines TRBV6-6 with TRBJ2-3; the TCRdb call, TRBD2, lacks DNA for checking. The receptor was derived from a human donor with an autoimmune cytopenia or autoimmune hepatitis (not recorded which). Sample: peripheral blood. CDR3 residues: CASSYSPGAGVTDTQYF.